This note documents a single TCR beta chain sequence. Its specificity is not known. These data are taken from a study of cytomegalovirus exposure and HLA in healthy donors. Overall study results and limits: As a later analysis revealed, the rate of TCR association differed by HLA locus, with DRB1 most and HLA-C fewest.

The PCR ran on 60 Vbeta and 13 Jbeta primers. Only in-frame clones appear in the TCRdb table, and some are missing; sequencing was by immunoSEQ multiplex PCR. The sample has under 150,000 clones; just over 70% are singletons. V was clipped by 0 bases and J by 7 bases, with 11 bases between them. This CDR3 is 14 amino acids long. Germline V lookup: CDR1 SGDLS, CDR2 YYNGEE. This sequence was found in a woman aged 55-75 years in good health and CMV-seropositive. The genes are TRBV9 and TRBJ2-1, with D maybe TRBD2 (5 bases). Sequences were obtained from PBMCs. In DNA form, the CDR3 reads TGTGCCAGCAGCGTAGCTTTTGGCGGGAATGAGCAGTTCTTC. As protein: CASSVAFGGNEQFF.